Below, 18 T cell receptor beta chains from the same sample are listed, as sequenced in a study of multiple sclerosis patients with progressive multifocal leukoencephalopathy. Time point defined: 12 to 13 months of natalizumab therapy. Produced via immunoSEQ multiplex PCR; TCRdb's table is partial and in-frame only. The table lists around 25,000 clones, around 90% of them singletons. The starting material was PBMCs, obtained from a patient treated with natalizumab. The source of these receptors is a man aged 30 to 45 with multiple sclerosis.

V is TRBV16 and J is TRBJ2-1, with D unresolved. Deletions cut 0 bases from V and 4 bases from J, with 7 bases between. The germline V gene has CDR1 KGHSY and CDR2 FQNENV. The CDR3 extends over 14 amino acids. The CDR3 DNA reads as TGTGCCAGCAGCCAATCCCCTAATTACAATGAGCAGTTCTTC. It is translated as CASSQSPNYNEQFF. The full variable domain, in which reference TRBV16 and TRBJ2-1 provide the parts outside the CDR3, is GEEVAQTPKHLVRGEGQKAKLYCAPIKGHSYVFWYQQVLKNEFKFLISFQNENVFDETGMPKERFSAKCLPNSPCSLEIQATKLEDSAVYFCASSQSPNYNEQFFGPGTRLTVL.

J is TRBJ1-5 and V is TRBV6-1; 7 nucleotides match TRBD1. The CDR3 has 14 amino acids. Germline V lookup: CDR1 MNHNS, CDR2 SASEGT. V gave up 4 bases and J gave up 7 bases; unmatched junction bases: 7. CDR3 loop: CASSAKGGEQPQHF. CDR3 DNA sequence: TGTGCCAGCAGTGCCAAAGGGGGCGAACAGCCCCAGCATTTT.

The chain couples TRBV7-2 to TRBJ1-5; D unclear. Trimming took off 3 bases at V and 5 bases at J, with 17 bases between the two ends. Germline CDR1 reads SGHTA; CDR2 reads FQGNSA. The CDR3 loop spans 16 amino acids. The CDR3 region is CASSFYLFGQHQPQHF. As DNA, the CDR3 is TGTGCCAGCAGCTTCTATCTATTCGGGCAACATCAGCCCCAGCATTTT.

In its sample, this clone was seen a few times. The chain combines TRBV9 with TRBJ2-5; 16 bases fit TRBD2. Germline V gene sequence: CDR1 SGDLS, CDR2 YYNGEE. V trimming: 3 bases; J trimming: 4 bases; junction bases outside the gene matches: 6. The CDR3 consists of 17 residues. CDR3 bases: TGTGCCAGCAGCGCCGGGACTAGCGGGAGGGCCGCAGAGACCCAGTACTTC. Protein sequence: CASSAGTSGRAAETQYF.

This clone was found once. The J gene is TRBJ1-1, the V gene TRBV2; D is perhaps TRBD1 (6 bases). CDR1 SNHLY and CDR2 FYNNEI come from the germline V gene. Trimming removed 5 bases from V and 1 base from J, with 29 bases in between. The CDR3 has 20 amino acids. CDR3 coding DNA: TGTGCCAGCAGTTCCCCCCCCTTGGACAGTTCCTCTATACGGAACACTGAAGCTTTCTTT. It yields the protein CASSSPPLDSSSIRNTEAFF.

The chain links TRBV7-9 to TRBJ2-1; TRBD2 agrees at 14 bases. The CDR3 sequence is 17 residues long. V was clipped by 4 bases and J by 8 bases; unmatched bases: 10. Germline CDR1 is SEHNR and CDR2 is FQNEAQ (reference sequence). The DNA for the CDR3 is TGTGCCAGCAGCTCCGTCGGACTAGCGGGAGGATTGGATGAGCAGTTCTTC. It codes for CASSSVGLAGGLDEQFF.

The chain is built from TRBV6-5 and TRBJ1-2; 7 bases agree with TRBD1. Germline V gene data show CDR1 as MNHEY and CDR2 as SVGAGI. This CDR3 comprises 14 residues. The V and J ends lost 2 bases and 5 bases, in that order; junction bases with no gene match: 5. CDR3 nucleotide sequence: TGTGCCAGCAGTTACAGACAGGGAAGGTATGGCTACACCTTC. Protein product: CASSYRQGRYGYTF.

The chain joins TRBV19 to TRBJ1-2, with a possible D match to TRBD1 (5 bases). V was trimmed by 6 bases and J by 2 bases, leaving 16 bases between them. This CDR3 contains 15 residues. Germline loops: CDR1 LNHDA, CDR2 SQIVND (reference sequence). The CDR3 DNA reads TGTGCCAGTAGCAGCGGGGACTCCTTAAACTATGGCTACACCTTC. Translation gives CASSSGDSLNYGYTF.

CDR3 sequence (DNA): TGCGCCCTCCAGGCAGGGGGACGCTACACCTTC. Translated: CALQAGGRYTF. The V and J genes are TRBV10-2 and TRBJ1-2; 7 bases line up with TRBD1. There are 11 residues in the CDR3. V shed 11 bases, J shed 9 bases, and the junction held 9 bases outside the gene matches. The germline V gene encodes CDR1 WSHSY and CDR2 SAAADI.

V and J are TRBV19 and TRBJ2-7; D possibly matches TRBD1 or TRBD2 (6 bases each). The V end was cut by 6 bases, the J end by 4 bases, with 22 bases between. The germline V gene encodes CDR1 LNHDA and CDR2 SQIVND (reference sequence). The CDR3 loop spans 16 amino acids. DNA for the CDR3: TGTGCCAGTAGCCCGGGGGCAGGACGACGCATTTACGAGCAGTACTTC. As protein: CASSPGAGRRIYEQYF.

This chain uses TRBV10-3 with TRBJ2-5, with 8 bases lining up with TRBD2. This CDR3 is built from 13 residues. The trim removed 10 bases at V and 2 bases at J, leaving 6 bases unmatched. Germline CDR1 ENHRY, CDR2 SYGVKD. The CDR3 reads CATGGGFQETQYF. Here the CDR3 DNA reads TGTGCCACCGGGGGGGGCTTTCAAGAGACCCAGTACTTC.

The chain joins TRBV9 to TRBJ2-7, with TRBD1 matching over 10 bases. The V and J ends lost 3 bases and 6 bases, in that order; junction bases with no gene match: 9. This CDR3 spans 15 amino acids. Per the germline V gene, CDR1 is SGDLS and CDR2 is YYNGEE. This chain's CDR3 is CASSEMAGQGREQYF. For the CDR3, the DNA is TGTGCCAGCAGCGAAATGGCGGGACAGGGGCGCGAGCAGTACTTC.

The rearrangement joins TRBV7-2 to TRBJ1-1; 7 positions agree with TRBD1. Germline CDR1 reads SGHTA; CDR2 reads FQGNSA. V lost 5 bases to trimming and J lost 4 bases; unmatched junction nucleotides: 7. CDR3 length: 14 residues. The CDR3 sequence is CASSRQGSSTEAFF. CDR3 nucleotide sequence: TGTGCCAGCAGCCGACAGGGATCCAGCACTGAAGCTTTCTTT.

The CDR3 here is CASSLGTIANTGELFF. For the CDR3, the DNA is TGTGCCAGCAGCCTTGGGACTATCGCGAACACCGGGGAGCTGTTTTTT. This chain joins TRBV4-2 and TRBJ2-2, with TRBD2 matching over 7 bases. The V segment lost 4 bases and the J segment 0 bases; nucleotides outside the gene matches: 5. Per the germline V gene, CDR1 is LGHNA and CDR2 is YNFKEQ. The CDR3 extends over 16 amino acids.

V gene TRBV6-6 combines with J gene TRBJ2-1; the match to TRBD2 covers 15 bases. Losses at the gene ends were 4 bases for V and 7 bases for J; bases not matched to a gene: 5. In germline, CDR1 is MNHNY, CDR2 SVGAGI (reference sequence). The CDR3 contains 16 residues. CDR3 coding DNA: TGTGCCAGCAGTTCTAGGACTAGCGGGAGGGGGAATGAGCAGTTCTTC. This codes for CASSSRTSGRGNEQFF.

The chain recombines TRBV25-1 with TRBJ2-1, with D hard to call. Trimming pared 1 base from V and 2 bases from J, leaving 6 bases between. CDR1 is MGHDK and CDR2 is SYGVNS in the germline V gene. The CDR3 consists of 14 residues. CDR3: CASSESLTYNEQFF. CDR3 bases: TGTGCCAGCAGTGAATCACTAACCTACAATGAGCAGTTCTTC.

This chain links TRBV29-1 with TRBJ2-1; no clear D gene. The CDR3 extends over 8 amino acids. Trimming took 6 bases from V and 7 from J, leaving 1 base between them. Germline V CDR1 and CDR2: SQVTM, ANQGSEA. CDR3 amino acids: CSVNEQFF. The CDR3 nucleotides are TGCAGCGTAAATGAGCAGTTCTTC.

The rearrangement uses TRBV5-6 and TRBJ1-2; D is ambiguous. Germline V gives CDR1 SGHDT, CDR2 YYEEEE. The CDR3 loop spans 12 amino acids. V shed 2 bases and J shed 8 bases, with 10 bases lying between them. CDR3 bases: TGTGCCAGCAGCTTTTCCGGGGAGGGCTACACCTTC. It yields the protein CASSFSGEGYTF.